This T cell receptor (beta chain) appears in the sequencing data of a study of T cell repertoires in cytomegalovirus infection. Study-wide background: Signatures in public TCR beta sequences pointed to both CMV infection and matching HLA type. Study-wide results and limits: The study found HLA-C-restricted CMV-specific TCR beta clonotypes dominating the ex vivo response. Identification of carriers of CMV plus the relevant HLA was performed using cumulative public TCR beta family frequency.

About this clonotype: What it recognizes is unknown.

The CDR3 runs to 15 residues. Germline CDR1 is SGHDN and CDR2 is FVKESK. The V end lost 0 bases, the J end lost 4 bases, and 12 bases lay between the germline ends. TCRdb re-analysed the reads in MiXCR, keeping a single row per CDR3 protein. Among a few hundred thousand distinct CDR3 sequences listed, roughly an eighth were seen once. This TCR was recovered from a human donor in good health (CMV status not recorded). Some clones in this sample may be carry-over from other donors' samples. The sample consisted of PBMCs. V and J are TRBV14 and TRBJ1-2; no firm D call. The CDR3 sequence is CASSQDATEGYGYTF. The CDR3 nucleotides are TGTGCCAGCAGCCAAGACGCCACGGAAGGCTATGGCTACACCTTC.